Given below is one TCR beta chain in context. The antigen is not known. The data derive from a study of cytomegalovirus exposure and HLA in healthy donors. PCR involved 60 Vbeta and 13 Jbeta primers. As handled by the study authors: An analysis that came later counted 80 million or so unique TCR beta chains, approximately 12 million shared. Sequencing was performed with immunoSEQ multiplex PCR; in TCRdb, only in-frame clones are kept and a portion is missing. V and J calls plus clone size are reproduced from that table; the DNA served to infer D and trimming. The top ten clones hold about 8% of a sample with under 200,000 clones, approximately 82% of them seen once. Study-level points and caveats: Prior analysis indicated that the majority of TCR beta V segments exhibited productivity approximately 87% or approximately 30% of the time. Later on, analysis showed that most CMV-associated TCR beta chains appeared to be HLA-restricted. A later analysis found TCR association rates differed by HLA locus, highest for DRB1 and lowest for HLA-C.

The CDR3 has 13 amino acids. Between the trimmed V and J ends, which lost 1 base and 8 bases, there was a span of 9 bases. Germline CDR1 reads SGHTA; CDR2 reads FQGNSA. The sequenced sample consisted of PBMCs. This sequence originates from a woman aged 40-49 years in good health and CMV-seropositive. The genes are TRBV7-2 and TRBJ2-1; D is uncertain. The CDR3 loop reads CASSLVAAHEQFF. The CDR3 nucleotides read TGTGCCAGCAGCTTAGTAGCAGCCCATGAGCAGTTCTTC.